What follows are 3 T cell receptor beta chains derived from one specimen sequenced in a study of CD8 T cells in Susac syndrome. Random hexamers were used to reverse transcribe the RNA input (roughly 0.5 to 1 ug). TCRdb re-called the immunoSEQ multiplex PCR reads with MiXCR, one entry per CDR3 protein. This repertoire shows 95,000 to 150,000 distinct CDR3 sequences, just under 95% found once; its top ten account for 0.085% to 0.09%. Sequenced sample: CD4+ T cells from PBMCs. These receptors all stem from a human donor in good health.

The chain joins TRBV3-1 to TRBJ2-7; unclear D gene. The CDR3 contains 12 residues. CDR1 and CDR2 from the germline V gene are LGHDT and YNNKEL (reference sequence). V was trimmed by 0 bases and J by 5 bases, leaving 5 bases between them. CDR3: CASSQEAHEQYF. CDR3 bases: TGTGCCAGCAGCCAAGAAGCCCACGAGCAGTACTTC.

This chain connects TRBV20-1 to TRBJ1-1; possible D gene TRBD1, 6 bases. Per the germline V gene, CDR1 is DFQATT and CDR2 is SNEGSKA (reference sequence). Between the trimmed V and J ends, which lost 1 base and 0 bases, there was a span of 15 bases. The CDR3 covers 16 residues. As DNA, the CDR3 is TGCAGTGCTAGAGTCCCAGGCAGGGGAATGAACACTGAAGCTTTCTTT. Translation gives CSARVPGRGMNTEAFF.

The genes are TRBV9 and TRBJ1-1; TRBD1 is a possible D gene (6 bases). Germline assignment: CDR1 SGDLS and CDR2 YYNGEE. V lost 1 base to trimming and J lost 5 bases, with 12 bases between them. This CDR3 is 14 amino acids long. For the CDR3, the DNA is TGTGCCAGCAGCGTAACCCTACAGGGAACTGAAGCTTTCTTT. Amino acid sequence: CASSVTLQGTEAFF.